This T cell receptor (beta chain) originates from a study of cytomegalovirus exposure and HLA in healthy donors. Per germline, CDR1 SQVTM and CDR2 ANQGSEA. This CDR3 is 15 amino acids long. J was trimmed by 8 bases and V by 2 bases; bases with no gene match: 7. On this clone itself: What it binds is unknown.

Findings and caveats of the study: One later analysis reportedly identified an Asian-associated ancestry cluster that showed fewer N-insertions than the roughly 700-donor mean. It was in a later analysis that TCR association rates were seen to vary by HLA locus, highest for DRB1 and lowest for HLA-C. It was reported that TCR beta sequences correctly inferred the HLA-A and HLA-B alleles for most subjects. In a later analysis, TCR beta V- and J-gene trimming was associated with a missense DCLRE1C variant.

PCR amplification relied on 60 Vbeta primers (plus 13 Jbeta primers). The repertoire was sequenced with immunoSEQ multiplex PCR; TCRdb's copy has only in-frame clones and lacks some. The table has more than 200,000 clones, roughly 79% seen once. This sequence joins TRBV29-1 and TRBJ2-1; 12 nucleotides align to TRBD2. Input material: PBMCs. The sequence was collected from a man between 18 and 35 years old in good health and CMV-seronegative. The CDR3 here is CSVESLAGGLDEQFF. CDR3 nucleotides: TGCAGCGTTGAATCCCTAGCGGGGGGGCTCGATGAGCAGTTCTTC.